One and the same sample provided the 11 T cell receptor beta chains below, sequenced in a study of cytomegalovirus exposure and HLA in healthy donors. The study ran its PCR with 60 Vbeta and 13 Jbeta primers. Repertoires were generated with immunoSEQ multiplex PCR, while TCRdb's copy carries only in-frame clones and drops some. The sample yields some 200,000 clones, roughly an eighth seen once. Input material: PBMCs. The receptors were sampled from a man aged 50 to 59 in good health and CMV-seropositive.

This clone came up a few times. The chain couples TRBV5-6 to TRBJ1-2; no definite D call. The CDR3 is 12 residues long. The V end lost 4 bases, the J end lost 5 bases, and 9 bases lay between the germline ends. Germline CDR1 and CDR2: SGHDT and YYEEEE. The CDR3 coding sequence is TGTGCCAGCAGCATACCGGGATATGGCTACACCTTC. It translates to CASSIPGYGYTF.

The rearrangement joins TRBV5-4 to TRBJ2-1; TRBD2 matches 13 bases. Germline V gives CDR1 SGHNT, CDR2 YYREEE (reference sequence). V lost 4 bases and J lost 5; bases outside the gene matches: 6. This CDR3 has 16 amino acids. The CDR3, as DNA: TGTGCCAGCAGCGTACTAGCGGGGGGGCTCAACAATGAGCAGTTCTTC. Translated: CASSVLAGGLNNEQFF.

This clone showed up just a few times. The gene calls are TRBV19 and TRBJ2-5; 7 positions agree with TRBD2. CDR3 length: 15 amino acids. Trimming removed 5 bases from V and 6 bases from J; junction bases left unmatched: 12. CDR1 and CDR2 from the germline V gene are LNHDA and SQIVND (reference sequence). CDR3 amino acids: CASSGTISGVQTQYF. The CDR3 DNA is TGTGCCAGTAGTGGTACAATAAGCGGGGTACAGACCCAGTACTTC.

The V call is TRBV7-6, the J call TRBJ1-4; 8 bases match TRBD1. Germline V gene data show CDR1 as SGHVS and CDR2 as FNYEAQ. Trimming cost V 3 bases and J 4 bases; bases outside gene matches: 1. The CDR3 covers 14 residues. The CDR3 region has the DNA TGTGCCAGCAGCTTCGGACAGGGTAATGAAAAACTGTTTTTT. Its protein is CASSFGQGNEKLFF. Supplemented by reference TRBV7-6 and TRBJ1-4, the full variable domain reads GAGVSQSPRYKVTKRGQDVALRCDPISGHVSLYWYRQALGQGPEFLTYFNYEAQQDKSGLPNDRFSAERPEGSISTLTIQRTEQRDSAMYRCASSFGQGNEKLFFGSGTQLSVL.

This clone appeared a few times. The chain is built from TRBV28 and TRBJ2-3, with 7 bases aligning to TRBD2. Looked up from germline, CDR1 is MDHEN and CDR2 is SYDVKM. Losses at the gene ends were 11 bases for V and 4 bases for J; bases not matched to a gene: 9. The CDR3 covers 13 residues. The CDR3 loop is CAHRASGPDTQYF. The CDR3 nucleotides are TGTGCCCATAGGGCTAGCGGCCCAGATACGCAGTATTTT. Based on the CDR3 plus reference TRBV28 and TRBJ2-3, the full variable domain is DVKVTQSSRYLVKRTGEKVFLECVQDMDHENMFWYRQDPGLGLRLIYFSYDVKMKEKGDIPEGYSVSREKKERFSLILESASTNQTSMYLCAHRASGPDTQYFGPGTRLTVL.

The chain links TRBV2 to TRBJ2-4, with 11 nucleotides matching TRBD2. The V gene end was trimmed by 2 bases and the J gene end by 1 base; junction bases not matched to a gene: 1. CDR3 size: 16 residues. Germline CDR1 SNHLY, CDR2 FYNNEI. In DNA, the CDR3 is TGTGCCAGCAGTGAATCTAGCGGGGGGGCCAAAAACATTCAGTACTTC. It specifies CASSESSGGAKNIQYF.

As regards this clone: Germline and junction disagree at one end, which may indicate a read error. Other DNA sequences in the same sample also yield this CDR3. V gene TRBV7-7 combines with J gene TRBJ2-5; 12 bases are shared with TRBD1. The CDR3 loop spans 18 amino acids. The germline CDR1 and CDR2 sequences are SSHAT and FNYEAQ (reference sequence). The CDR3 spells CASSLAGTGGHRVETQYF. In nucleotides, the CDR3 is TGTGCTAGCAGTCTGGCCGGGACAGGGGGCCACCGGGTAGAGACCCAGTACTTC.

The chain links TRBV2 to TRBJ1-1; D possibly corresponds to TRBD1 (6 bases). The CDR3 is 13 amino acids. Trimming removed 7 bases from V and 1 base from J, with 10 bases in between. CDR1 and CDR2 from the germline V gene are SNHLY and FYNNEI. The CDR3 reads CASTWTANTEAFF. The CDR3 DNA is TGTGCCAGCACGTGGACAGCGAACACTGAAGCTTTCTTT.

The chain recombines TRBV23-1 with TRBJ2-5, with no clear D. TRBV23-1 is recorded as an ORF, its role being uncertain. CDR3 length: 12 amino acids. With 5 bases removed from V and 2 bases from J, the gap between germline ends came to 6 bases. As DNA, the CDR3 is TGCGCCAGCAGTGGCAGTCAAGAGACCCAGTACTTC. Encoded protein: CASSGSQETQYF.

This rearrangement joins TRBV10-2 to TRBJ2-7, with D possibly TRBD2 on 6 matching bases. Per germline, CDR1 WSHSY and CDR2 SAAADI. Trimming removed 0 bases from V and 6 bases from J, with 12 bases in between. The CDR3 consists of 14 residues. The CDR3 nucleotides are TGCGCCAGCAGTGAGTCGGGACCGGGGGTCGAGCAGTACTTC. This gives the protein CASSESGPGVEQYF.

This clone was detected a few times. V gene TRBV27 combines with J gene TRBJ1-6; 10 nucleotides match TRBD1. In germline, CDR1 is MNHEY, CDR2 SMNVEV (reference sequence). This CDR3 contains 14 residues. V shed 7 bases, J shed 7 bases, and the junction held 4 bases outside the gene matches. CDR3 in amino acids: CASTPDRGNSPLHF. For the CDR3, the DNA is TGTGCCAGCACCCCGGACAGGGGGAATTCACCCCTCCACTTT.